A single sample gave rise to the 8 T cell receptor beta chains below, sequenced in a study of blood T cell repertoires in COVID-19. TCRdb's copy holds only in-frame clones and misses some; the assay was immunoSEQ multiplex PCR. Here the sample spans 100,000 or so clones, more than 85% being singletons. Source material: peripheral blood. The origin of the receptors is a man in his late teens or twenties with acute or convalescent COVID-19.

The CDR3 coding sequence is TGCAGCGCAGAACGGGACAGGAACTATGGCTACACCTTC. Translated: CSAERDRNYGYTF. The chain couples TRBV29-1 to TRBJ1-2, with TRBD1 identical over 8 bases. Trimming removed 7 bases from V and 2 bases from J; junction bases left unmatched: 6. The CDR3 has 13 amino acids. Germline V gene sequence: CDR1 SQVTM, CDR2 ANQGSEA. The full variable domain, in which reference TRBV29-1 and TRBJ1-2 provide the parts outside the CDR3, is SAVISQKPSRDICQRGTSLTIQCQVDSQVTMMFWYRQQPGQSLTLIATANQGSEATYESGFVIDKFPISRPNLTFSTLTVSNMSPEDSSIYLCSAERDRNYGYTFGSGTRLTVV.

V and J are TRBV9 and TRBJ1-1; D might be TRBD1 (5 bases). The germline V gene has CDR1 SGDLS and CDR2 YYNGEE. V gave up 0 bases and J gave up 3 bases, with 9 bases separating them. The CDR3 runs to 14 residues. The CDR3 here is CASSVVGGDTEAFF. In DNA form, the CDR3 reads TGTGCCAGCAGCGTAGTCGGGGGGGACACTGAAGCTTTCTTT.

The chain carries TRBV6-6 and TRBJ2-2; D gene ambiguous. The CDR3 is 15 residues long. The germline gives CDR1 MNHNY, CDR2 SVGAGI (reference sequence). The ends were cut back, 0 bases at V and 5 bases at J, with 10 bases in the middle. In DNA, the CDR3 is TGTGCCAGCAGTTACTCGCTAGGCCCTACCGGGGAGCTGTTTTTT. As protein: CASSYSLGPTGELFF.

The chain couples TRBV7-7 to TRBJ2-2; no definite D call. With 5 bases removed from V and 6 bases from J, the gap between germline ends came to 16 bases. Germline V lookup: CDR1 SSHAT, CDR2 FNYEAQ (reference sequence). CDR3 length: 15 amino acids. This chain's CDR3 is CASSLTRDSPGELFF. The CDR3 region has the DNA TGTGCCAGCAGCCTAACACGAGACTCGCCCGGGGAGCTGTTTTTT.

The chain recombines TRBV3-1 (or the pseudogene TRBV3-2) with TRBJ1-3, with 10 bases fitting TRBD1. The CDR3 is 17 residues long. Germline CDR1 and CDR2: LGHDT and YNNKEL (reference sequence). The V segment lost 2 bases and the J segment 5 bases; nucleotides outside the gene matches: 9. CDR3: CASSQMTGGLIRNTIYF. As DNA, the CDR3 is TGTGCCAGCAGCCAAATGACAGGGGGCTTAATAAGAAACACCATATATTTT.

This clone was counted once. The chain combines TRBV9 with TRBJ2-7; TRBD1 aligns across 7 bases. Germline V CDR1 and CDR2: SGDLS, YYNGEE. CDR3 length equals 14 residues. The V and J ends lost 1 base and 5 bases, in that order; junction bases with no gene match: 6. As DNA, the CDR3 is TGTGCCAGCAGCGTACCAGAGGGGGCCCACGAGCAGTACTTC. It encodes CASSVPEGAHEQYF.

Only one count was recorded for this clone. The V call is TRBV3-1 (or the pseudogene TRBV3-2), the J call TRBJ1-2, with a possible D match to TRBD1 (6 bases). Trimming left V 4 bases short and J 2 bases short, with 14 bases between. This CDR3 has 15 amino acids. Germline V gene sequence: CDR1 LGHDT, CDR2 YNNKEL (reference sequence). The CDR3 region has the DNA TGTGCCAGCAGCCTCAAAGAGGGGGGGAACTATGGCTACACCTTC. Its protein product is CASSLKEGGNYGYTF.

The chain employs TRBV15 and TRBJ2-2; 10 nucleotides line up with TRBD1. Per germline, CDR1 LNHNV and CDR2 YYDKDF (reference sequence). The V and J ends lost 1 base and 5 bases, in that order; junction bases with no gene match: 7. The CDR3 loop spans 17 amino acids. CDR3 sequence: CATSRANPGQGTGELFF. The CDR3 bases are TGTGCCACCAGCAGAGCCAATCCGGGACAGGGGACCGGGGAGCTGTTTTTT. Variable domain in full (rest from reference TRBV15 and TRBJ2-2): DAMVIQNPRYQVTQFGKPVTLSCSQTLNHNVMYWYQQKSSQAPKLLFHYYDKDFNNEADTPDNFQSRRPNTSFCFLDIRSPGLGDTAMYLCATSRANPGQGTGELFFGEGSRLTVL.